The table lists the clone carrying this T cell receptor beta chain with many counts. The sample comes from a study of response to subunit inactivated influenza vaccine. CDR3 size: 14 residues. Germline V gene lookup returns CDR1 MNHEY and CDR2 SVGAGI. Trimming left V 2 bases short and J 1 base short, with 8 bases between. One entry per CDR3 protein, called by TCRdb with MiXCR from the RT-PCR reads. The sample lists 500,000 to 600,000 distinct CDR3 sequences; about 15% were seen once. The sequence was collected from a man aged 50-59 years who received an inactivated influenza vaccine. V usage is TRBV6-5 and J usage is TRBJ1-1, with D maybe TRBD1 (6 bases). Material: PBMCs from blood, obtained 11 to 12 days after vaccination. The CDR3 DNA sequence: TGTGCCAGCAGTTACACAGGGCCGAACACTGAAGCTTTCTTT. Translation gives CASSYTGPNTEAFF.